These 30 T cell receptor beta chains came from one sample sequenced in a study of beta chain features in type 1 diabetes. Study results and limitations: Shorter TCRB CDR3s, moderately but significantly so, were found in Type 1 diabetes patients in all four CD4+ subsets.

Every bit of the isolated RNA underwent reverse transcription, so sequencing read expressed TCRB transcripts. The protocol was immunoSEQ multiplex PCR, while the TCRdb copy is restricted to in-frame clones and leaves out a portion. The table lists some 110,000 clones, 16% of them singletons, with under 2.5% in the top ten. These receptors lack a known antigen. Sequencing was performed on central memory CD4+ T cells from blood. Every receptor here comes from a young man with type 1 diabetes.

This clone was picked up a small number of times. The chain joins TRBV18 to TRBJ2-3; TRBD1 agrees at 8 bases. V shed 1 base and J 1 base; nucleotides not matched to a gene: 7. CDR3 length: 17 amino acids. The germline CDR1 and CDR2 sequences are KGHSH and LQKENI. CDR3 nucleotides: TGTGCCAGCTCACCACTTACCGGGACAGGCGGCACAGATACGCAGTATTTT. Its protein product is CASSPLTGTGGTDTQYF.

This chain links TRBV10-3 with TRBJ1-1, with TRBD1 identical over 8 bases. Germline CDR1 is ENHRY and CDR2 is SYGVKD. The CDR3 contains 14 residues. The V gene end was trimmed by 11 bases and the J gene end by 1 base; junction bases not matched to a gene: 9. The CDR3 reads CASTPGQANTEAFF. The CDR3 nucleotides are TGTGCCTCAACGCCGGGACAGGCGAACACTGAAGCTTTCTTT.

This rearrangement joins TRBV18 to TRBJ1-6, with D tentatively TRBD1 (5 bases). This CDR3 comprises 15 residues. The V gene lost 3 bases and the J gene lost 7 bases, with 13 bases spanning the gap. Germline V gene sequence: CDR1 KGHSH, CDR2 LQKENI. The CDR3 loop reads CASSPAGTANSPLHF. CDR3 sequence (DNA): TGTGCCAGCTCACCCGCCGGGACGGCCAATTCACCCCTCCACTTT.

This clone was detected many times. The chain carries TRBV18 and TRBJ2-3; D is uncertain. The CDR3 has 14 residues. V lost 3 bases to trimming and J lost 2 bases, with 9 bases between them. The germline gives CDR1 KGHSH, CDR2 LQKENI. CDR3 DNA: TGTGCCAGCTCACCTCGCCCGGACACAGATACGCAGTATTTT. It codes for CASSPRPDTDTQYF.

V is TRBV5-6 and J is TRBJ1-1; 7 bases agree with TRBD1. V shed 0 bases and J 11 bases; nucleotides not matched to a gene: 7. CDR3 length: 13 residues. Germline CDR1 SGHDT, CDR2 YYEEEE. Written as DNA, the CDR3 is TGTGCCAGCAGCTTGGCCTGGGACAGAGGTGCTTTCTTT. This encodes CASSLAWDRGAFF.

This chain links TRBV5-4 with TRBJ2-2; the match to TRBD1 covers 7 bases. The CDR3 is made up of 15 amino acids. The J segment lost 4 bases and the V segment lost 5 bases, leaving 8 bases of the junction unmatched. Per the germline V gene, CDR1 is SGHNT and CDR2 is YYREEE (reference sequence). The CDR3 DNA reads TGTGCCAGCAGGGCCGGGACAGATTTCACCGGGGAGCTGTTTTTT. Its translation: CASRAGTDFTGELFF.

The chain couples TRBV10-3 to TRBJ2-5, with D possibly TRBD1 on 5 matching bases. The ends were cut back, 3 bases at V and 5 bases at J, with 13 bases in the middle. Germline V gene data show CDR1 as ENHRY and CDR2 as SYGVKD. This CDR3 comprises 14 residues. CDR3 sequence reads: CAISDMGQGETQYF. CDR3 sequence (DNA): TGTGCCATCAGTGATATGGGGCAGGGTGAGACCCAGTACTTC.

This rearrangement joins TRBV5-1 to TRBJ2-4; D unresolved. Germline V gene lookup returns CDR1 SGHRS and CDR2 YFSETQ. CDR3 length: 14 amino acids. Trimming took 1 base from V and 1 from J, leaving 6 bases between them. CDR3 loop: CASSLLGAKNIQYF. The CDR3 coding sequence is TGCGCCAGCAGCTTGCTGGGGGCCAAAAACATTCAGTACTTC. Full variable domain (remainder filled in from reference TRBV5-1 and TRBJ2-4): KAGVTQTPRYLIKTRGQQVTLSCSPISGHRSVSWYQQTPGQGLQFLFEYFSETQRNKGNFPGRFSGRQFSNSRSEMNVSTLELGDSALYLCASSLLGAKNIQYFGAGTRLSVL.

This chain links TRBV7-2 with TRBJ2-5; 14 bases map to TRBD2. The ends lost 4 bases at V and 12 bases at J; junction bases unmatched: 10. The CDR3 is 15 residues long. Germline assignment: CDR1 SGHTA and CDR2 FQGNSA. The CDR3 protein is CASSSGLAGDSVEYF. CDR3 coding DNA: TGTGCCAGCAGCTCGGGACTAGCGGGGGACTCGGTCGAGTACTTC.

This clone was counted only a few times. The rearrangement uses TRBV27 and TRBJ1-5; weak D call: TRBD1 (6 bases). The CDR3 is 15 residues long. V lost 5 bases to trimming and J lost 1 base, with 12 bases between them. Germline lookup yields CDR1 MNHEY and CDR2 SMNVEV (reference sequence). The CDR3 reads CASSPRQASNQPQHF. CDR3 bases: TGTGCCAGCAGTCCCCGACAGGCGAGCAATCAGCCCCAGCATTTT.

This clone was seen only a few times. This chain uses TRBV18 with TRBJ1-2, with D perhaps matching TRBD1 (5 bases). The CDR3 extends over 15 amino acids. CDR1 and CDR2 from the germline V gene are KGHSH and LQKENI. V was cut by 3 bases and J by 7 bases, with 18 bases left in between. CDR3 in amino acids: CASSPPGTPTAGYTF. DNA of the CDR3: TGTGCCAGCTCACCTCCCGGGACTCCAACGGCTGGCTACACCTTC.

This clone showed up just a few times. This CDR3 reads CASSVGASGWEQYF. As DNA, the CDR3 is TGTGCCAGCAGCGTAGGGGCTAGCGGTTGGGAGCAGTACTTC. The genes are TRBV9 and TRBJ2-7; 7 bases are a match to TRBD2. The CDR3 contains 14 residues. Germline V lookup: CDR1 SGDLS, CDR2 YYNGEE. The junction had 7 bases not matched to a gene; V was cut back by 0 bases and J by 7 bases.

CDR3 DNA: TGCGCCAGCGCAAGGGACGGAAGCACAGATACGCAGTATTTT. Translated, it gives CASARDGSTDTQYF. The chain recombines TRBV4-3 with TRBJ2-3; D may be TRBD1 or TRBD2 (5 bases each). CDR1 is LGHNA, CDR2 YSLEER, per germline. CDR3 length: 14 residues. The V end was cut by 8 bases, the J end by 0 bases, with 12 bases between.

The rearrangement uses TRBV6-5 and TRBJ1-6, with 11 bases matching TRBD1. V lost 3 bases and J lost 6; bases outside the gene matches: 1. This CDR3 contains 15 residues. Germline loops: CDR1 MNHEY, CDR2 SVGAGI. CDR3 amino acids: CASSYGTGGNSPLHF. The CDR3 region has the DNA TGTGCCAGCAGTTATGGGACAGGGGGTAATTCACCCCTCCACTTT.

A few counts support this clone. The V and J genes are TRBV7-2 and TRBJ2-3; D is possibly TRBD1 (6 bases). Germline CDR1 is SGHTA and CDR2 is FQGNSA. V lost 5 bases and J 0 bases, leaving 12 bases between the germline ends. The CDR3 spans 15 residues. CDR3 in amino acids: CASSLRQVSTDTQYF. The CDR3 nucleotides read TGTGCCAGCAGCCTCCGACAGGTTAGCACAGATACGCAGTATTTT.

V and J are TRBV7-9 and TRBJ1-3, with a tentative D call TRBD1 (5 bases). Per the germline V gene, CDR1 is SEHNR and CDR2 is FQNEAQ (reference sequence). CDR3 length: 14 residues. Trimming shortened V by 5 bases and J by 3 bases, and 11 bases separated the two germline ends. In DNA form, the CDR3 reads TGTGCCAGCAGCCCCCAGGGAGTTGGAAACACCATATATTTT. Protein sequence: CASSPQGVGNTIYF. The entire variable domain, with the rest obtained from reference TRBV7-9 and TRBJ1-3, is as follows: DTGVSQNPRHKITKRGQNVTFRCDPISEHNRLYWYRQTLGQGPEFLTYFQNEAQLEKSRLLSDRFSAERPKGSFSTLEIQRTEQGDSAMYLCASSPQGVGNTIYFGEGSWLTVV.

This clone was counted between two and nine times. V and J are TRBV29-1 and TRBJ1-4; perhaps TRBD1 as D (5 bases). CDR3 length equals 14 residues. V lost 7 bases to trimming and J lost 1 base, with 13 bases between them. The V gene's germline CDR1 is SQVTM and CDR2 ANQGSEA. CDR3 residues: CSAQGAVTNEKLFF. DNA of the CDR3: TGCAGCGCCCAAGGGGCAGTAACTAATGAAAAACTGTTTTTT.

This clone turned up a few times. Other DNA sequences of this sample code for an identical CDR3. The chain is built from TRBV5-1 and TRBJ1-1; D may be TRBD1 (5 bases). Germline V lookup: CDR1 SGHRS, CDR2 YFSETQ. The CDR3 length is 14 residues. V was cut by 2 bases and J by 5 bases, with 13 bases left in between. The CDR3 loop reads CASSLGGVGTEAFF. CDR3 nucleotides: TGCGCCAGCAGCTTAGGAGGGGTTGGGACTGAAGCTTTCTTT.

In DNA, the CDR3 is TGTGCCAGTAGTATCGACATTCAGCCCCTCCACTTT. Translating it yields CASSIDIQPLHF. The gene calls are TRBV19 and TRBJ1-6; no clear D. There are 12 residues in the CDR3. Trimming took 3 bases from V and 13 from J, leaving 10 bases between them. From germline, CDR1 is LNHDA and CDR2 SQIVND (reference sequence).

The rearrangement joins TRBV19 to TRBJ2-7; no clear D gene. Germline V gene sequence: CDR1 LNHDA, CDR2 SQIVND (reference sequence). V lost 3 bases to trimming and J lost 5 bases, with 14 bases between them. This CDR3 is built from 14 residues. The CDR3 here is CASSIAQLTDEQYF. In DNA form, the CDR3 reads TGTGCCAGTAGTATCGCACAGTTGACGGACGAGCAGTACTTC.

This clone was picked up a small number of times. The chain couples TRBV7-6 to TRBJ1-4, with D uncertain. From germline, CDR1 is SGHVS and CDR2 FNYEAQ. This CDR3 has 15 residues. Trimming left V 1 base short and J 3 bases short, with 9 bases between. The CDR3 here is CASSLGWLSNEKLFF. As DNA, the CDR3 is TGTGCCAGCAGCTTAGGTTGGCTGTCTAATGAAAAACTGTTTTTT.

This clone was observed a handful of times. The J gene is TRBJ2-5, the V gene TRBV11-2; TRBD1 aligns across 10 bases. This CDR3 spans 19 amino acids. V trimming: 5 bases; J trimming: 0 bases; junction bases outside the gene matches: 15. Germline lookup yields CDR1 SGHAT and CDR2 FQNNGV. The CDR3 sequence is CASSPRLGWGQGYQETQYF. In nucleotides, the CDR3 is TGTGCCAGCAGCCCAAGACTCGGATGGGGACAGGGGTACCAAGAGACCCAGTACTTC.

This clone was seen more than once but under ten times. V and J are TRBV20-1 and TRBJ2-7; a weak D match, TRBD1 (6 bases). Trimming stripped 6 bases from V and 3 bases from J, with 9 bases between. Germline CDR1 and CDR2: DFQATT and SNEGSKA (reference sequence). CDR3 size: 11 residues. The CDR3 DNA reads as TGCAGTGCCGTGGACAGCTACGAGCAGTACTTC. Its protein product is CSAVDSYEQYF.

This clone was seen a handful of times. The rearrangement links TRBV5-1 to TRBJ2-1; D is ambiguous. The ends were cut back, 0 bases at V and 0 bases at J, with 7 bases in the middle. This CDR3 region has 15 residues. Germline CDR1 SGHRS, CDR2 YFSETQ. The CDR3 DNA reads TGCGCCAGCAGCTTGGCGCCCGGCTCCTACAATGAGCAGTTCTTC. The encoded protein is CASSLAPGSYNEQFF.

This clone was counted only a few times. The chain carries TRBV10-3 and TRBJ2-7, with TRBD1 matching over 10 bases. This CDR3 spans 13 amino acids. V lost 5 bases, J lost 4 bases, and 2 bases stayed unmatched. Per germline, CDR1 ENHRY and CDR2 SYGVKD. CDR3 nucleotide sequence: TGTGCCATCAGTTCGGGACAGGGGTACGAGCAGTACTTC. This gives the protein CAISSGQGYEQYF.

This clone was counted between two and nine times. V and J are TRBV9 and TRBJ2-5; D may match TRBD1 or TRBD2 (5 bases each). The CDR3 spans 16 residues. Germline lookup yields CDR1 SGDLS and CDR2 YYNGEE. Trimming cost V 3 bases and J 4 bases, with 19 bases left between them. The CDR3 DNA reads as TGTGCCAGCAGCGGACCCTCCGGGACCCGAGGAGAGACCCAGTACTTC. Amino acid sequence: CASSGPSGTRGETQYF.

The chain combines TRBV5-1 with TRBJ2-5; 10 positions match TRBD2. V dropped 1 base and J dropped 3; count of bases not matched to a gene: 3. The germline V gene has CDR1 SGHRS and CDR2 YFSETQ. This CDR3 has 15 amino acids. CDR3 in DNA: TGCGCCAGCAGCTTGAGACTAGCGGGTAAAGAGACCCAGTACTTC. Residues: CASSLRLAGKETQYF.

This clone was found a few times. CDR3 region: CASSVEGASTGELFF. The DNA of the CDR3 is TGTGCCAGCAGCGTAGAGGGGGCGAGCACCGGGGAGCTGTTTTTT. The chain uses TRBV9 and TRBJ2-2; TRBD1 matches at 7 bases. The CDR3 runs 15 residues. CDR1 and CDR2 from the germline V gene are SGDLS and YYNGEE. Trimming cost V 0 bases and J 4 bases; bases outside gene matches: 3.

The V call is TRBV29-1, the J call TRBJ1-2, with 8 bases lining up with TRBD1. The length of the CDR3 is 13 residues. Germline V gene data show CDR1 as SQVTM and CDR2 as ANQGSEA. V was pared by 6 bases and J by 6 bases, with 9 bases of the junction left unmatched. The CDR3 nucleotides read TGCAGCGTCTACGGACAGGGAACGGATGGCTACACCTTC. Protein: CSVYGQGTDGYTF.

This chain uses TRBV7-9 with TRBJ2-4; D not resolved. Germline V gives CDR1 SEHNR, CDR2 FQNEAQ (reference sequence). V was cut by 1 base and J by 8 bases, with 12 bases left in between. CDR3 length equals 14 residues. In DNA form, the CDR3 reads TGTGCCAGCAGCTTAGATTCTAGTAAGGACATTCAGTACTTC. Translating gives CASSLDSSKDIQYF.